These 29 T cell receptor beta chains share one sample of origin, sequenced in a study of Tregs in tolerant kidney transplant recipients. Assay used: immunoSEQ multiplex PCR; TCRdb lists only in-frame clones, some missing. The table has tens of thousands of clones, roughly 98% seen once. The sample here was Tregs from blood, taken before the transplant. These receptors originate from a human donor who received a combined kidney and bone marrow transplant.

The chain joins TRBV29-1 to TRBJ1-3; D unclear. CDR3 size: 14 residues. Trimming removed 4 bases at V and 3 bases at J, with 13 bases between. Germline V gives CDR1 SQVTM, CDR2 ANQGSEA. CDR3 coding DNA: TGCAGCGTTGGCGGGATAGGAGGTGGAAACACCATATATTTT. Translation gives CSVGGIGGGNTIYF. The full variable domain, completed using reference TRBV29-1 and TRBJ1-3, is SAVISQKPSRDICQRGTSLTIQCQVDSQVTMMFWYRQQPGQSLTLIATANQGSEATYESGFVIDKFPISRPNLTFSTLTVSNMSPEDSSIYLCSVGGIGGGNTIYFGEGSWLTVV.

The J gene is TRBJ2-7, the V gene TRBV11-3, with D perhaps matching TRBD1 (6 bases). Germline lookup yields CDR1 SGHNT and CDR2 YENEEA. Trimming pared 3 bases from V and 7 bases from J, leaving 16 bases between. The CDR3 is made up of 14 amino acids. CDR3 region: CASSFDGRGREQYF. In nucleotides, the CDR3 is TGTGCCAGCAGCTTCGACGGCAGGGGACGGGAGCAGTACTTC.

This clone was recorded only once. V and J are TRBV4-1 and TRBJ2-2, with D perhaps TRBD1 (6 bases). Germline CDR1 MGHRA, CDR2 YSYEKL. The CDR3 contains 15 residues. V was trimmed by 5 bases and J by 1 base, leaving 11 bases between them. This chain's CDR3 is CASSFGQRNTGELFF. For the CDR3, the DNA is TGCGCCAGCAGCTTTGGACAGAGGAACACCGGGGAGCTGTTTTTT.

CDR3 DNA: TGTGCCACCAGCAGAGATGGCAACAACTACAATGAGCAGTTCTTC. Protein product: CATSRDGNNYNEQFF. This rearrangement joins TRBV15 to TRBJ2-1; D gene uncertain. Trimming took off 0 bases at V and 3 bases at J, with 9 bases between the two ends. CDR3 length equals 15 residues. Looked up from germline, CDR1 is LNHNV and CDR2 is YYDKDF (reference sequence).

V usage is TRBV7-3 and J usage is TRBJ2-3; 7 nucleotides align to TRBD2. Germline V gene data show CDR1 as SGHTA and CDR2 as FQGTGA. The CDR3 has 16 residues. The ends lost 1 base at V and 8 bases at J; junction bases unmatched: 12. As DNA, the CDR3 is TGTGCCAGCAGCTTAAGTGTGACGGGAGGATCAGCTACGCAGTATTTT. Its translation is CASSLSVTGGSATQYF.

The chain joins TRBV5-1 to TRBJ2-3, with a weak D call TRBD1 (5 bases). This CDR3 has 14 residues. Per the germline V gene, CDR1 is SGHRS and CDR2 is YFSETQ. Trimming stripped 4 bases from V and 0 bases from J, with 9 bases between. The CDR3 region is CASSRQTSTDTQYF. The CDR3 coding sequence is TGCGCCAGCAGCCGACAGACCAGCACAGATACGCAGTATTTT.

The table lists this clone with a count of one. The CDR3: CASSYRGGIDTGELFF. CDR3 nucleotides: TGTGCCAGCAGCTACAGGGGGGGTATCGACACCGGGGAGCTGTTTTTT. The chain links TRBV7-3 to TRBJ2-2; tentatively, D is TRBD1 (8 bases). The germline V and J ends were trimmed by 4 bases and 3 bases, with 15 bases remaining between them. The CDR3 is made up of 16 amino acids. Germline values: CDR1 SGHTA, CDR2 FQGTGA.

For the CDR3, the DNA is TGTGCCAGTAGTTCTAGCGGGAGGTTGGCAGATACGCAGTATTTT. It is translated as CASSSSGRLADTQYF. The chain has TRBV19 and TRBJ2-3; TRBD2 agrees at 11 bases. After removal of 5 bases from V and 4 bases from J, the junction contained 5 bases not matched to a gene. This CDR3 spans 15 amino acids. CDR1 and CDR2 from the germline V gene are LNHDA and SQIVND (reference sequence).

This chain joins TRBV27 and TRBJ2-7; 12 bases agree with TRBD2. V gave up 6 bases and J gave up 3 bases; unmatched junction bases: 9. Germline V gives CDR1 MNHEY, CDR2 SMNVEV (reference sequence). The CDR3 totals 16 residues. The CDR3 sequence is CASRTGLAGKGYEQYF. Here the CDR3 DNA reads TGTGCCAGCAGGACCGGACTAGCGGGAAAGGGCTACGAGCAGTACTTC.

The chain has TRBV4-2 and TRBJ2-7; D may be TRBD2 (5 bases). From germline, CDR1 is LGHNA and CDR2 YNFKEQ. This CDR3 has 14 residues. V was pared by 3 bases and J by 0 bases, with 9 bases between. The CDR3 nucleotides are TGTGCCAGCAGCCATTCCGGGGTCTCCTACGAGCAGTACTTC. It yields the protein CASSHSGVSYEQYF.

V usage is TRBV4-1 and J usage is TRBJ2-1; 12 nucleotides agree with TRBD1. V gave up 4 bases and J gave up 6 bases; unmatched junction bases: 4. This CDR3 spans 15 amino acids. Germline V gene sequence: CDR1 MGHRA, CDR2 YSYEKL. For the CDR3, the DNA is TGCGCCAGCAGCCCGGGACAGGGGGCACCCAATGAGCAGTTCTTC. It codes for CASSPGQGAPNEQFF.

V usage is TRBV6-1 and J usage is TRBJ2-1; TRBD1 might be the D (5 bases). CDR1 MNHNS and CDR2 SASEGT come from the germline V gene. Trimming cost V 4 bases and J 4 bases, with 11 bases left between them. The CDR3 contains 14 residues. The CDR3 reads CASSGLQVYNEQFF. The CDR3 region has the DNA TGTGCCAGCAGTGGGTTACAGGTATACAATGAGCAGTTCTTC.

A single count supports this clone. The chain couples TRBV2 to TRBJ2-7; 7 bases line up with TRBD1. From germline, CDR1 is SNHLY and CDR2 FYNNEI. This CDR3 spans 13 amino acids. The V segment lost 8 bases and the J segment 6 bases; nucleotides outside the gene matches: 10. Here the CDR3 DNA reads TGTGCCAGCTCCTTGGGGCCAGGGGGCGAGCAGTACTTC. Protein sequence: CASSLGPGGEQYF.

The chain links TRBV10-3 to TRBJ2-3; 11 bases match TRBD1. This CDR3 has 17 amino acids. The V gene end was trimmed by 6 bases and the J gene end by 2 bases; junction bases not matched to a gene: 10. Looked up from germline, CDR1 is ENHRY and CDR2 is SYGVKD. The CDR3 loop is CAISQVPGQGVTDTQYF. For the CDR3, the DNA is TGTGCCATCAGCCAGGTTCCGGGACAGGGGGTCACAGATACGCAGTATTTT.

The chain employs TRBV5-1 and TRBJ2-2; a possible D gene is TRBD2 (5 bases). The CDR3 is made up of 15 amino acids. Germline-derived CDR1 and CDR2 are SGHRS and YFSETQ. With 5 bases removed from V and 7 bases from J, the gap between germline ends came to 18 bases. CDR3 residues: CASSIATGFGGELFF. DNA of the CDR3: TGCGCCAGCAGTATCGCGACGGGGTTCGGCGGGGAGCTGTTTTTT.

The chain has TRBV4-2 and TRBJ2-1; 13 nucleotides agree with TRBD2. The junction had 8 bases not matched to a gene; V was cut back by 3 bases and J by 9 bases. The CDR3 is 16 amino acids. CDR1 and CDR2 from the germline V gene are LGHNA and YNFKEQ. CDR3 protein: CASSQTTSGGGPEQFF. The CDR3 bases are TGTGCCAGCAGCCAGACAACTAGCGGGGGGGGGCCTGAGCAGTTCTTC.

Remarks on this clone: One end of the junction is discordant with germline, which a read error may explain. The chain carries TRBV11-2 and TRBJ2-5; no clear D gene. The germline V gene encodes CDR1 SGHAT and CDR2 FQNNGV. This CDR3 is built from 14 residues. This chain's CDR3 is CASRLGLYQETQYF. The CDR3 DNA follows: TGTGCCAGCAGATTAGGTCTATACCAAGAGACCCAGTACTTC.

The rearrangement joins TRBV6-1 to TRBJ2-7; D is perhaps TRBD1 (6 bases). The CDR3 loop spans 15 amino acids. V lost 4 bases, J lost 5 bases, and 18 bases lay in between. Germline CDR1 is MNHNS and CDR2 is SASEGT. The CDR3 here is CASSGETGRFDEQYF. For the CDR3, the DNA is TGTGCCAGCAGTGGGGAGACAGGACGGTTCGACGAGCAGTACTTC.

As DNA, the CDR3 is TGTGCGTCCTCCCGAGACAGGGGTTATTCTGGCTACACCTTC. This sequence encodes CASSRDRGYSGYTF. The rearrangement joins TRBV9 to TRBJ1-2, with TRBD1 identical over 8 bases. CDR1 and CDR2 (germline): SGDLS, YYNGEE. The CDR3 covers 14 residues.

The chain joins TRBV4-2 to TRBJ2-3; 9 bases agree with TRBD2. This CDR3 has 19 residues. Germline lookup yields CDR1 LGHNA and CDR2 YNFKEQ. V was clipped by 4 bases and J by 2 bases; unmatched bases: 16. CDR3 bases: TGTGCCAGCAGCCCGAAACCGGGACTAGCCCTACCGAACACAGATACGCAGTATTTT. This gives the protein CASSPKPGLALPNTDTQYF.

The V and J genes are TRBV11-2 and TRBJ2-7, with 7 nucleotides matching TRBD1. CDR3 length equals 16 residues. Losses at the gene ends were 5 bases for V and 3 bases for J; bases not matched to a gene: 13. The germline V gene encodes CDR1 SGHAT and CDR2 FQNNGV. Here the CDR3 DNA reads TGTGCCAGCAGCCTAACAGGGGTAGGCGTTGACTACGAGCAGTACTTC. This gives the protein CASSLTGVGVDYEQYF.

The CDR3 coding sequence is TGCGCCAGCAGCCAGGCTACTCTAGCGGCAAGCTCCTACAATGAGCAGTTCTTC. It yields the protein CASSQATLAASSYNEQFF. The chain links TRBV4-3 to TRBJ2-1; TRBD2 aligns across 7 bases. Trimming cost V 3 bases and J 0 bases; bases outside gene matches: 11. CDR1 and CDR2 (germline): LGHNA, YSLEER. The CDR3 is made up of 18 amino acids.

The J gene is TRBJ2-7, the V gene TRBV7-2; 9 bases match TRBD1. This CDR3 has 15 residues. V trimming: 0 bases; J trimming: 1 base; junction bases outside the gene matches: 1. Per the germline V gene, CDR1 is SGHTA and CDR2 is FQGNSA. The CDR3 DNA reads TGTGCCAGCAGCTTAGCAGGGACAGGGTCCTACGAGCAGTACTTC. It yields the protein CASSLAGTGSYEQYF.

The V call is TRBV6-6, the J call TRBJ1-1; D unclear. Trimming removed 4 bases from V and 7 bases from J, with 16 bases in between. This CDR3 spans 14 amino acids. Germline values: CDR1 MNHNY, CDR2 SVGAGI (reference sequence). The CDR3 nucleotides read TGTGCCAGCAGTTCACACGTCGGACTCGGTGAAGCTTTCTTT. Its protein product is CASSSHVGLGEAFF.

This sequence joins TRBV5-5 and TRBJ1-6; no clear D. V lost 3 bases and J lost 7, with 8 bases in between. Germline CDR1 is SGHKS and CDR2 is YYEKEE (reference sequence). The CDR3 has 13 amino acids. The CDR3 sequence is CASSWTGNSPLHF. CDR3 bases: TGTGCCAGCAGCTGGACGGGGAATTCACCCCTCCACTTT.

The rearrangement uses TRBV5-5 and TRBJ1-4; weak D call: TRBD1 (5 bases). Germline assignment: CDR1 SGHKS and CDR2 YYEKEE (reference sequence). The CDR3 has 15 amino acids. Trimming left V 2 bases short and J 10 bases short, with 18 bases between. DNA of the CDR3: TGTGCCAGCAGCTTTGGACAAACCGGAGAATTAAAACTGTTTTTT. Translating it yields CASSFGQTGELKLFF.

The chain carries TRBV19 and TRBJ2-1, with a weak D call TRBD1 (6 bases). Germline CDR1 reads LNHDA; CDR2 reads SQIVND (reference sequence). The CDR3 spans 15 residues. V shed 3 bases and J shed 3 bases, with 12 bases lying between them. The CDR3, as DNA: TGTGCCAGTAGTATCTGGTACAGGGACTACAATGAGCAGTTCTTC. This sequence encodes CASSIWYRDYNEQFF.

V and J are TRBV6-1 and TRBJ2-7, with D possibly being TRBD2 (6 bases). Trimming cost V 10 bases and J 2 bases, with 15 bases left between them. This CDR3 has 13 amino acids. Per the germline V gene, CDR1 is MNHNS and CDR2 is SASEGT. CDR3 bases: TGTGCCACCCACCTCGGGGGTACCTACGAGCAGTACTTC. Residues: CATHLGGTYEQYF.

The chain couples TRBV7-2 to TRBJ2-2; TRBD1 might be the D (6 bases). The CDR3 spans 15 residues. Per the germline V gene, CDR1 is SGHTA and CDR2 is FQGNSA. V gave up 4 bases and J gave up 6 bases, with 15 bases separating them. The chain's CDR3 is CASSSILGAAGELFF. The DNA for the CDR3 is TGTGCCAGCAGCTCCATATTGGGGGCGGCCGGGGAGCTGTTTTTT.